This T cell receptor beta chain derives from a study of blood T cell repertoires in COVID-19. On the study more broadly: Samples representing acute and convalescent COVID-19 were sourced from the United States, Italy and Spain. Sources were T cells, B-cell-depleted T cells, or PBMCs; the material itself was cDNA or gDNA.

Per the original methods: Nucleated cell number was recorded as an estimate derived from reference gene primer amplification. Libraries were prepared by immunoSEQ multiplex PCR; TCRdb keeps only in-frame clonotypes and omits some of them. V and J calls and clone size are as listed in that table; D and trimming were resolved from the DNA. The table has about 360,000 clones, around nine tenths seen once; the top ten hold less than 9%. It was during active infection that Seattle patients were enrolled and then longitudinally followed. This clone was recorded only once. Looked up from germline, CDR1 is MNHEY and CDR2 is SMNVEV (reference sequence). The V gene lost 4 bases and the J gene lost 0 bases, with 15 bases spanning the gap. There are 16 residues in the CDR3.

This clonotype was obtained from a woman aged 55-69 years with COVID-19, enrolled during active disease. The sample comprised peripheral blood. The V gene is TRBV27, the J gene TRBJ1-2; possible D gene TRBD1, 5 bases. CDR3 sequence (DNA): TGTGCCAGCAGTTGGAAGCCGCCGGGGGCTAACTATGGCTACACCTTC. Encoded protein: CASSWKPPGANYGYTF.